A selection of T cell receptor beta chains follows, all from one sample in a study of T cells after yellow fever vaccination. TCRdb called the 5' RACE reads again in MiXCR, with one record for every CDR3 protein. The sample lists about 630,000 distinct CDR3 sequences, around 12% occurring once. The source was PBMCs, collected on the day of the yellow fever booster vaccination. These TCRs come from a man aged 25-45 years who received the YFV17D yellow fever vaccine. Each CDR3 is given with its conserved first and last residue. D genes are given only for firm matches. Not all rows give a size; the values are once, few, many and, for expanded clones, a class.

V gene	CDR3 length	J gene	clone size	D gene	CDR3 protein	CDR3 DNA
TRBV29-1	12	TRBJ2-7	NA	NA	CSVLASTREQYF	TGCAGCGTTTTGGCGTCGACGCGGGAGCAGTACTTC
TRBV7-2	15	TRBJ2-5	NA	TRBD1	CASSTNGQAGETQYF	TGTGCCAGCAGCACTAACGGACAGGCCGGGGAGACCCAGTACTTC
TRBV5-1	18	TRBJ2-3	many	NA	CASSRVHPGLARTDTQYF	TGCGCCAGCAGCCGAGTTCACCCGGGGCTAGCCAGGACAGATACGCAGTATTTT
TRBV15	16	TRBJ2-3	few	NA	CATSRVFSNVQDTQYF	TGTGCCACCAGCAGAGTCTTCAGTAACGTACAGGATACGCAGTATTTT
TRBV20-1	15	TRBJ2-5	many	TRBD2	CSARDTLAGKETQYF	TGCAGTGCTAGAGATACACTAGCGGGAAAAGAGACCCAGTACTTC
TRBV7-2	15	TRBJ2-1	NA	NA	CASSPTSLPYNEQFF	TGTGCCAGCAGCCCCACTAGCCTTCCCTACAATGAGCAGTTCTTC
TRBV5-4	16	TRBJ2-1	few	TRBD1	CASSLGGTGSYNEQFF	TGTGCCAGCAGCTTGGGGGGGACAGGTTCCTACAATGAGCAGTTCTTC
TRBV29-1	11	TRBJ2-3	NA	NA	CSDLDGDTQYF	TGCAGCGACCTGGACGGAGATACGCAGTATTTT
TRBV12-3/TRBV12-4	13	TRBJ2-7	few	NA	CASRTDSSYEQYF	TGTGCCAGCAGGACGGACAGCTCGTACGAGCAGTACTTC
TRBV5-1	14	TRBJ2-1	NA	NA	CASSLWAADNEQFF	TGCGCCAGCAGCTTGTGGGCGGCTGACAATGAGCAGTTCTTC
TRBV27	13	TRBJ2-1	few	TRBD2	CASRLAGNDEQFF	TGTGCCAGTCGACTAGCGGGGAACGATGAGCAGTTCTTC
TRBV20-1	14	TRBJ2-7	few	TRBD1	CSAREDRGRNEQYF	TGCAGTGCTAGAGAAGACAGGGGTAGGAACGAGCAGTACTTC
TRBV15	19	TRBJ2-1	NA	NA	CATSREVERVLKGYNEQFF	TGTGCCACCAGCAGAGAGGTCGAGCGGGTCCTAAAGGGGTACAATGAGCAGTTCTTC
TRBV7-2	15	TRBJ2-5	NA	TRBD2	CASSPAGGDRETQYF	TGTGCCAGCAGCCCCGCCGGGGGGGATCGAGAGACCCAGTACTTC
TRBV5-4	14	TRBJ2-1	few	NA	CASSSAGYYNEQFF	TGTGCCAGCAGCTCAGCGGGTTACTACAATGAGCAGTTCTTC
TRBV20-1	13	TRBJ2-5	NA	TRBD1	CSARDRGLETQYF	TGCAGTGCTAGAGACAGGGGGCTAGAGACCCAGTACTTC